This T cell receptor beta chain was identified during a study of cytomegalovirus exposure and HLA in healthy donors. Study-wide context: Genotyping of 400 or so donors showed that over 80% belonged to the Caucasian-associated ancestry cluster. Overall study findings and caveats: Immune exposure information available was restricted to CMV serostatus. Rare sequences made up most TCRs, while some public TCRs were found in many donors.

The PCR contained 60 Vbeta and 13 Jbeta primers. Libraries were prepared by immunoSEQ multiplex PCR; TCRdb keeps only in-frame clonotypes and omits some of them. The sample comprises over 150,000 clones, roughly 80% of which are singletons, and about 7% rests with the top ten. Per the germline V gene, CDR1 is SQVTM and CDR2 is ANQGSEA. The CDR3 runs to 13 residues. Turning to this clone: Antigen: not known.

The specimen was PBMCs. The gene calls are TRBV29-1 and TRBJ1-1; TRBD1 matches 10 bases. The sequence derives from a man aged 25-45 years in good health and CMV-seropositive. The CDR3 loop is CSYRGTGVTEAFF. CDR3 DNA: TGCAGTTATAGGGGGACAGGGGTAACTGAAGCTTTCTTT.